The 22 T cell receptor beta chains reported below all come from one sample, sequenced in a study of cytotoxic CD8 clonotypes in ibrutinib-treated CLL. The protocol was immunoSEQ multiplex PCR, while the TCRdb copy is restricted to in-frame clones and leaves out a portion. The sample comprises approximately 48,000 clones, 53% of which are singletons, and approximately 29% rests with the top ten. The sequences come from PBMCs, collected after 12 months of ibrutinib treatment. These receptors were collected from a human donor with chronic lymphocytic leukemia.

This chain connects TRBV27 to TRBJ2-5; 7 bases align to TRBD2. The germline CDR1 and CDR2 sequences are MNHEY and SMNVEV (reference sequence). Unmatched junction bases numbered 3, after V lost 6 bases and J lost 5 bases. The CDR3 spans 12 residues. The CDR3 loop is CASSPGRETQYF. The CDR3 DNA is TGTGCCAGCAGCCCCGGGAGGGAGACCCAGTACTTC.

The rearrangement uses TRBV6-1 and TRBJ1-2; 10 nucleotides align to TRBD1. V gave up 3 bases and J gave up 2 bases; unmatched junction bases: 9. The CDR3 totals 17 residues. Germline values: CDR1 MNHNS, CDR2 SASEGT. The CDR3 region is CASSDFDRGLSNYGYTF. As DNA, the CDR3 is TGTGCCAGCAGTGATTTCGACAGGGGGCTTTCCAACTATGGCTACACCTTC.

This rearrangement joins TRBV28 to TRBJ1-6, with D possibly TRBD1 on 5 matching bases. The germline V gene encodes CDR1 MDHEN and CDR2 SYDVKM. V was shortened by 1 base and J by 9 bases, with 13 bases between the two germline ends. This CDR3 contains 15 residues. The CDR3 reads CASSLFGMGGSPLHF. The CDR3 DNA reads as TGTGCCAGCAGTTTATTCGGGATGGGGGGTTCACCCCTCCACTTT. The full variable domain, with the rest looked up from reference TRBV28 and TRBJ1-6, is DVKVTQSSRYLVKRTGEKVFLECVQDMDHENMFWYRQDPGLGLRLIYFSYDVKMKEKGDIPEGYSVSREKKERFSLILESASTNQTSMYLCASSLFGMGGSPLHFGNGTRLTVT.

The V gene is TRBV11-3, the J gene TRBJ2-2; D is unresolved. The CDR3 has 13 residues. Germline CDR1 is SGHNT and CDR2 is YENEEA. Trimming left V 2 bases short and J 3 bases short, with 4 bases between. The CDR3 sequence is CASSLSYTGELFF. The CDR3 DNA sequence: TGTGCCAGCAGCTTAAGCTACACCGGGGAGCTGTTTTTT.

The rearrangement uses TRBV9 and TRBJ2-1; D not resolved. CDR1 and CDR2 from the germline V gene are SGDLS and YYNGEE. This CDR3 is built from 13 residues. V lost 0 bases and J lost 7, with 8 bases in between. This CDR3 is CASSVVGENEQFF. The CDR3 coding sequence is TGTGCCAGCAGCGTAGTAGGAGAGAATGAGCAGTTCTTC.

This clone was counted between two and nine times. This chain joins TRBV14 and TRBJ1-2, with TRBD1 matching over 12 bases. CDR1 is SGHDN, CDR2 FVKESK, per germline. The CDR3 spans 15 residues. Trimming at V came to 5 bases and at J to 14 bases, leaving 15 bases not matched to a gene. CDR3 in DNA: TGTGCCAGCAGCTCAATCGCGGGACAGGGGGCGATCGGTACCTTC. This gives the protein CASSSIAGQGAIGTF.

This clone was recorded many times. J is TRBJ1-5 and V is TRBV2; D gene uncertain. Germline CDR1 reads SNHLY; CDR2 reads FYNNEI. The CDR3 is 14 amino acids. The V gene lost 7 bases and the J gene lost 3 bases, with 13 bases spanning the gap. CDR3 sequence reads: CASTKIRINQPQHF. The CDR3 coding sequence is TGTGCCAGCACCAAAATACGGATCAATCAGCCCCAGCATTTT.

This clone was seen once. Only one base separates this from a far larger clonotype, so it likely reflects a read error. The same CDR3 is also encoded by other DNA sequences in this sample. This chain joins TRBV5-1 and TRBJ2-2; D may be TRBD2 (5 bases). The CDR3 loop spans 15 amino acids. V lost 0 bases and J 2 bases, leaving 8 bases between the germline ends. Germline CDR1 SGHRS, CDR2 YFSETQ. CDR3 loop: CASSLEAGNTGELFF. The CDR3, as DNA: TGCGCCAGCAGCTTGGAGGCGGGCAACACCGGGGAGCTGTTTTTT.

This clone was picked up many times. This chain links TRBV18 with TRBJ2-2, with D uncertain. CDR3 length equals 14 residues. V gave up 6 bases and J gave up 3 bases, with 11 bases separating them. From germline, CDR1 is KGHSH and CDR2 LQKENI. CDR3 loop: CASSPEKHTGELFF. The CDR3 DNA follows: TGTGCCAGCTCTCCAGAAAAGCACACCGGGGAGCTGTTTTTT.

The CDR3 spells CASSQDGSGGYTF. DNA of the CDR3: TGTGCCAGCAGCCAAGACGGGTCGGGTGGCTACACCTTC. The chain links TRBV14 to TRBJ1-2; the D is unclear. The V end lost 0 bases, the J end lost 7 bases, and 9 bases lay between the germline ends. The CDR3 spans 13 residues. From germline, CDR1 is SGHDN and CDR2 FVKESK.

V usage is TRBV5-8 and J usage is TRBJ1-3; D is unclear. CDR1 is SGHTS and CDR2 is YDEGEE in the germline V gene. V was trimmed by 2 bases and J by 6 bases, leaving 6 bases between them. The CDR3 totals 12 residues. The CDR3 sequence: CASSFVANTIYF. The CDR3, as DNA: TGTGCCAGCAGCTTCGTCGCAAACACCATATATTTT.

This chain uses TRBV29-1 with TRBJ2-1; the match to TRBD1 covers 10 bases. Germline CDR1 SQVTM, CDR2 ANQGSEA. V was clipped by 6 bases and J by 9 bases; unmatched bases: 8. The CDR3 runs to 13 residues. CDR3 sequence (DNA): TGCAGCGTCGGGGGACAGGGGATCGGTGAGCAGTTCTTC. Residues: CSVGGQGIGEQFF.

This chain uses TRBV6-1 with TRBJ1-4; the D is unclear. The ends were cut back, 2 bases at V and 5 bases at J, with 6 bases in the middle. This CDR3 is 13 amino acids long. Germline V CDR1 and CDR2: MNHNS, SASEGT. Here the CDR3 DNA reads TGTGCCAGCAGTGAACACGGGAATGAAAAACTGTTTTTT. This sequence encodes CASSEHGNEKLFF.

The chain employs TRBV19 and TRBJ2-3; possible D gene TRBD1, 5 bases. V lost 10 bases to trimming and J lost 0 bases, with 14 bases between them. The CDR3 is 14 residues long. Germline V lookup: CDR1 LNHDA, CDR2 SQIVND (reference sequence). The CDR3 sequence: CATRPDISTDTQYF. The CDR3 coding sequence is TGTGCCACAAGACCGGACATTAGCACAGATACGCAGTATTTT. Using reference TRBV19 and TRBJ2-3 for the parts outside the CDR3, the full variable domain is DGGITQSPKYLFRKEGQNVTLSCEQNLNHDAMYWYRQDPGQGLRLIYYSQIVNDFQKGDIAEGYSVSREKKESFPLTVTSAQKNPTAFYLCATRPDISTDTQYFGPGTRLTVL.

J is TRBJ2-1 and V is TRBV7-9, with D perhaps being TRBD1 or TRBD2 (6 bases each). V gave up 3 bases and J gave up 6 bases, with 21 bases separating them. The CDR3 is 17 amino acids. Germline V gives CDR1 SEHNR, CDR2 FQNEAQ (reference sequence). This chain's CDR3 is CASSLGLEGSRGNEQFF. DNA for the CDR3: TGTGCCAGCAGCTTGGGTTTGGAGGGAAGCAGGGGCAATGAGCAGTTCTTC. Based on the CDR3 plus reference TRBV7-9 and TRBJ2-1, the full variable domain is DTGVSQNPRHKITKRGQNVTFRCDPISEHNRLYWYRQTLGQGPEFLTYFQNEAQLEKSRLLSDRFSAERPKGSFSTLEIQRTEQGDSAMYLCASSLGLEGSRGNEQFFGPGTRLTVL.

This rearrangement joins TRBV5-1 to TRBJ2-2; maybe TRBD1 (6 bases). Trimming cost V 3 bases and J 7 bases, with 13 bases left between them. This CDR3 has 14 residues. CDR1 and CDR2 from the germline V gene are SGHRS and YFSETQ. The CDR3 reads CASSSGVRDGELFF. CDR3 nucleotide sequence: TGCGCCAGCAGCTCAGGGGTCCGGGACGGGGAGCTGTTTTTT.

With respect to this clone: One end of the junction is discordant with germline, which a read error may explain. Other DNA sequences within the sample encode an identical CDR3. The rearrangement uses TRBV19 and TRBJ2-7; 7 bases match TRBD1. This CDR3 spans 14 amino acids. Germline CDR1 and CDR2: LNHDA and SQIVND (reference sequence). The CDR3 region is CASSIAGGTYEQYF. The CDR3 coding sequence is TGTGCCAGTAGTATCGCAGGGGGTACCTACGAGCAATACTTC.

The chain employs TRBV4-1 and TRBJ2-7; D call uncertain. The CDR3 sequence is 15 residues long. The germline V gene encodes CDR1 MGHRA and CDR2 YSYEKL. The V end was cut by 0 bases, the J end by 2 bases, with 11 bases between. The CDR3 is CASSQEGRAAYEQYF. CDR3 sequence (DNA): TGCGCCAGCAGCCAAGAGGGTCGGGCCGCCTACGAGCAGTACTTC.

The chain couples TRBV28 to TRBJ2-7; D may be TRBD2 (6 bases). CDR3 length equals 14 residues. Germline V gene lookup returns CDR1 MDHEN and CDR2 SYDVKM. The germline V and J ends were trimmed by 5 bases and 2 bases, with 13 bases remaining between them. The CDR3 sequence: CASSHGTSPYEQYF. DNA of the CDR3: TGTGCCAGCAGTCACGGGACTTCGCCCTACGAGCAGTACTTC.

This clone was found many times. This sequence joins TRBV15 and TRBJ1-5, with D possibly being TRBD1 (6 bases). The germline V gene encodes CDR1 LNHNV and CDR2 YYDKDF (reference sequence). V shed 3 bases and J shed 6 bases, with 21 bases lying between them. The CDR3 spans 17 residues. The CDR3 reads CATSRVIPGQVIQPQHF. The CDR3 DNA is TGTGCCACCAGCAGGGTAATTCCGGGACAAGTCATTCAGCCCCAGCATTTT.

The rearrangement uses TRBV5-5 and TRBJ2-7; D uncertain. Per germline, CDR1 SGHKS and CDR2 YYEKEE (reference sequence). The CDR3 consists of 14 residues. V was pared by 0 bases and J by 3 bases, with 10 bases between. The CDR3 nucleotides read TGTGCCAGCAGCTTGGTGGTGTCAATCTACGAGCAGTACTTC. It codes for CASSLVVSIYEQYF.

This clone was recorded once. The V call is TRBV30, the J call TRBJ2-2; perhaps TRBD2 as D (5 bases). CDR1 is GTSNPN, CDR2 SVGIG, per germline (reference sequence). The CDR3 spans 14 residues. V shed 3 bases and J shed 2 bases, with 10 bases lying between them. CDR3 residues: CAWRPRGNTGELFF. CDR3 in DNA: TGTGCCTGGAGGCCCCGGGGAAACACCGGGGAGCTGTTTTTT.